The 16 T cell receptor beta chains given below trace back to one sample, sequenced in a study of Graves' ophthalmopathy and Graves' hyperthyroidism. Transcripts of RNA were the source for amplifying TCR beta CDR3 regions. A first-round RT-PCR used HTBI primers, followed by a second-round multiplex PCR. TCRdb analysed the multiplex PCR reads with MiXCR anew, one entry per CDR3 protein. The sample has approximately 380,000 distinct CDR3 sequences; approximately 21% are singletons. Material for sequencing was peripheral blood. The receptors originated from a woman in her late teens or twenties with stable Graves' hyperthyroidism.

In this sample, this clonotype turned up many times. The rearrangement links TRBV20-1 to TRBJ1-1, with D tentatively TRBD1 (5 bases). In germline, CDR1 is DFQATT, CDR2 SNEGSKA (reference sequence). V was shortened by 4 bases and J by 5 bases, with 17 bases between the two germline ends. The CDR3 length is 14 residues. This CDR3 is CSANTPGRRTEAFF. CDR3 DNA sequence: TGCAGTGCTAACACACCGGGACGAAGGACTGAAGCTTTCTTT.

This sequence joins TRBV12-5 and TRBJ2-2; either TRBD1 or TRBD2 may supply D (6 bases each). The ends were cut back, 6 bases at V and 0 bases at J, with 11 bases in the middle. This CDR3 region has 15 residues. Germline V gene lookup returns CDR1 LGHNT and CDR2 FRNRAP. CDR3 DNA: TGTGCTAGTGGACGCGGGACACCGAACACCGGGGAGCTGTTTTTT. Translation: CASGRGTPNTGELFF.

The CDR3 region is CASSYSRTFEAFF. The CDR3 DNA sequence: TGTGCCAGCAGTTACTCTAGGACCTTTGAAGCTTTCTTT. This chain connects TRBV6-5 to TRBJ1-1; no clear D gene. Trimming left V 0 bases short and J 7 bases short, with 9 bases between. From germline, CDR1 is MNHEY and CDR2 SVGAGI. CDR3 size: 13 residues.

This clonotype was counted at least ten times. The CDR3 nucleotides read TGCAGTGCCCGTCCACTAGCGGGGATCTACGAGCAGTACTTC. Translated: CSARPLAGIYEQYF. This chain links TRBV20-1 with TRBJ2-7; 10 bases fit TRBD2. V was clipped by 6 bases and J by 3 bases; unmatched bases: 8. This CDR3 has 14 residues. Germline lookup yields CDR1 DFQATT and CDR2 SNEGSKA (reference sequence).

This clonotype came up many times. V usage is TRBV6-1 and J usage is TRBJ2-7, with D hard to call. This CDR3 is built from 12 residues. Germline V gene lookup returns CDR1 MNHNS and CDR2 SASEGT. CDR3 bases: TGTTCAGGCGCTTCAAGCTCCTACGAGCAGTACTTC. This encodes CSGASSSYEQYF.

Ten or more counts support this clonotype. V gene TRBV30 combines with J gene TRBJ1-5; TRBD1 might be the D (5 bases). The germline V gene encodes CDR1 GTSNPN and CDR2 SVGIG (reference sequence). With 3 bases removed from V and 5 bases from J, the gap between germline ends came to 14 bases. The CDR3 covers 14 residues. The CDR3 protein is CAWSADRVYQPQHF. The CDR3 DNA is TGTGCCTGGAGCGCCGACAGAGTCTATCAGCCCCAGCATTTT. Looking up the rest from reference TRBV30 and TRBJ1-5 gives the full variable domain: SQTIHQWPATLVQPVGSPLSLECTVEGTSNPNLYWYRQAAGRGLQLLFYSVGIGQISSEVPQNLSASRPQDRQFILSSKKLLLSDSGFYLCAWSADRVYQPQHFGDGTRLSIL.

This clonotype was recorded many times. This sequence joins TRBV7-2 and TRBJ2-7; the D gene is possibly TRBD2 (5 bases). This CDR3 is built from 14 residues. V dropped 4 bases and J dropped 4 bases, with 14 bases sitting between them. The germline V gene has CDR1 SGHTA and CDR2 FQGNSA. The chain's CDR3 is CASSSQGSSYEQYF. The DNA for the CDR3 is TGTGCCAGCAGCTCCCAAGGGAGTAGTTACGAGCAGTACTTC.

This clonotype has a count of ten or more. This chain links TRBV2 with TRBJ1-6; possibly TRBD1 for D (6 bases). V lost 4 bases and J 0 bases, leaving 10 bases between the germline ends. Germline values: CDR1 SNHLY, CDR2 FYNNEI. The CDR3 covers 16 residues. CDR3 sequence reads: CASSVQGSSYNSPLHF. The CDR3 DNA reads as TGTGCCAGCAGTGTTCAGGGGAGCTCCTATAATTCACCCCTCCACTTT. Filled out from reference TRBV2 and TRBJ1-6, the complete variable domain reads EPEVTQTPSHQVTQMGQEVILRCVPISNHLYFYWYRQILGQKVEFLVSFYNNEISEKSEIFDDQFSVERPDGSNFTLKIRSTKLEDSAMYFCASSVQGSSYNSPLHFGNGTRLTVT.

The V call is TRBV6-2 or TRBV6-3, the J call TRBJ2-5; D could derive from TRBD1 or TRBD2 (6 bases each). The CDR3 has 16 amino acids. The V end lost 2 bases, the J end lost 7 bases, and 20 bases lay between the germline ends. Germline V gene data show CDR1 as MNHEY and CDR2 as SVGEGT. CDR3 DNA: TGTGCCAGCAGTTACATTGGTGGAGGGCCCAGGGGGACCCAGTACTTC. Translating it yields CASSYIGGGPRGTQYF.

The sample holds a few counts of this clonotype. This chain uses TRBV4-1 with TRBJ2-5; 13 nucleotides line up with TRBD2. CDR1 and CDR2 from the germline V gene are MGHRA and YSYEKL. Trimming at V came to 1 base and at J to 2 bases, leaving 4 bases not matched to a gene. This CDR3 has 17 residues. The CDR3 here is CASSQGKLAGGQETQYF. CDR3 bases: TGCGCCAGCAGCCAAGGGAAACTAGCGGGGGGGCAAGAGACCCAGTACTTC.

There are many counts of this clonotype. J is TRBJ1-2 and V is TRBV11-1; maybe TRBD1 (5 bases). CDR3 length: 16 amino acids. V lost 5 bases and J lost 2, with 18 bases in between. Per germline, CDR1 SGHAT and CDR2 FQDESV (reference sequence). The CDR3 is CASSPGPTLLNYGYTF. The CDR3 nucleotides read TGTGCCAGCAGCCCGGGACCGACCCTACTCAACTATGGCTACACCTTC. Looking up the rest from reference TRBV11-1 and TRBJ1-2 gives the full variable domain: EAEVAQSPRYKITEKSQAVAFWCDPISGHATLYWYRQILGQGPELLVQFQDESVVDDSQLPKDRFSAERLKGVDSTLKIQPAELGDSAMYLCASSPGPTLLNYGYTFGSGTRLTVV.

The chain is built from TRBV5-1 and TRBJ1-2; 7 bases match TRBD1. Germline V lookup: CDR1 SGHRS, CDR2 YFSETQ. J was trimmed by 8 bases and V by 0 bases; bases with no gene match: 16. CDR3 length equals 17 residues. The CDR3 sequence: CASSLDGRQGIWWGYTF. CDR3 nucleotide sequence: TGCGCCAGCAGCTTGGACGGGAGACAGGGCATTTGGTGGGGCTACACCTTC. The complete variable domain, with remaining parts taken from reference TRBV5-1 and TRBJ1-2, reads KAGVTQTPRYLIKTRGQQVTLSCSPISGHRSVSWYQQTPGQGLQFLFEYFSETQRNKGNFPGRFSGRQFSNSRSEMNVSTLELGDSALYLCASSLDGRQGIWWGYTFGSGTRLTVV.

Many counts were recorded for this clonotype. The chain couples TRBV6-2 or TRBV6-3 to TRBJ2-7; tentatively, D is TRBD1 (5 bases). The ends were cut back, 6 bases at V and 5 bases at J, with 20 bases in the middle. The CDR3 is made up of 15 amino acids. Germline CDR1 reads MNHEY; CDR2 reads SVGEGT. The CDR3 sequence is CASSLLDSALDEQYF. CDR3 DNA sequence: TGTGCCAGCAGCCTCCTCGACAGTGCCCTCGACGAGCAGTACTTC.

The chain links TRBV19 to TRBJ2-5; 9 bases are shared with TRBD2. CDR3 length: 19 residues. Per germline, CDR1 LNHDA and CDR2 SQIVND (reference sequence). The J segment lost 4 bases and the V segment lost 3 bases, leaving 18 bases of the junction unmatched. The CDR3 region has the DNA TGTGCCAGTAGTATCCGACTAGCGGCACCCTCCTGGGAGGCAGAGACCCAGTACTTC. Translation gives CASSIRLAAPSWEAETQYF. Together with reference TRBV19 and TRBJ2-5, the CDR3 gives the full variable domain: DGGITQSPKYLFRKEGQNVTLSCEQNLNHDAMYWYRQDPGQGLRLIYYSQIVNDFQKGDIAEGYSVSREKKESFPLTVTSAQKNPTAFYLCASSIRLAAPSWEAETQYFGPGTRLLVL.

This clonotype showed up many times. CDR3 coding DNA: TGCGCCAGCAGCTTGGTGGTAGGGACGAACACCGGGGAGCTGTTTTTT. Its translation: CASSLVVGTNTGELFF. This chain links TRBV5-1 with TRBJ2-2, with D unclear. The CDR3 loop spans 16 amino acids. V shed 0 bases and J shed 0 bases, with 9 bases lying between them. Germline V gene lookup returns CDR1 SGHRS and CDR2 YFSETQ.

In this sample, this clonotype turned up many times. The V and J genes are TRBV6-1 and TRBJ2-7; D ambiguous. Per germline, CDR1 MNHNS and CDR2 SASEGT. This CDR3 has 12 amino acids. V gave up 4 bases and J gave up 6 bases, with 10 bases separating them. CDR3 protein: CASSAGYSEQYF. CDR3 in DNA: TGTGCCAGCAGTGCGGGTTACTCCGAGCAGTACTTC.